Listed below are T cell receptor beta chains from one sample, sequenced in a study of human T cells and chemical hapten exposure. MiXCR, applied by TCRdb to the RACE reads, yields one record per CDR3 protein. The repertoire holds more than 65,000 distinct CDR3 sequences, roughly 7.1% seen once, with roughly 1.5% in the top ten. This specimen consisted of whole blood, obtained in connection with sensitization to the hapten diphenylcyclopropenone (DPC). These receptors were collected from a woman aged 30 to 39 with alopecia areata. Some clones in this sample may be carry-over from other donors' samples. The CDR3 runs from the conserved cysteine through the conserved F or W. The order of the fields is CDR3 DNA, CDR3 protein, J gene, D gene, clone size, CDR3 length, V gene. D genes are given only for firm matches. Not every row has a clone size; where given, it reads once, few, many or a size class.

CDR3 DNA: TGTGCCAGCAGTTTGTTTGGGGACAGCCCCACAGATACGCAGTATTTT
CDR3 protein: CASSLFGDSPTDTQYF
J gene: TRBJ2-3
D gene: TRBD1
clone size: many
CDR3 length: 16
V gene: TRBV12-3/TRBV12-4

CDR3 DNA: TGCAGTGCTCTCCCCCATAACAGGGCTGTTACCTACGAGCAGTACTTC
CDR3 protein: CSALPHNRAVTYEQYF
J gene: TRBJ2-7
D gene: .
clone size: .
CDR3 length: 16
V gene: TRBV20-1

CDR3 DNA: TGTGCCAGCAGCTTGTGGACTAGCGGGGCCCGCACAGATACGCAGTATTTT
CDR3 protein: CASSLWTSGARTDTQYF
J gene: TRBJ2-3
D gene: TRBD2
clone size: .
CDR3 length: 17
V gene: TRBV7-9

CDR3 DNA: TGCAGCGTTGAAGATCGTCAGGGAACAGATACGCAGTATTTT
CDR3 protein: CSVEDRQGTDTQYF
J gene: TRBJ2-3
D gene: .
clone size: few
CDR3 length: 14
V gene: TRBV29-1

CDR3 DNA: TGCGCCAGCAGCTGGGGTAGGGGTAGCACTGAAGCTTTCTTT
CDR3 protein: CASSWGRGSTEAFF
J gene: TRBJ1-1
D gene: .
clone size: .
CDR3 length: 14
V gene: TRBV5-1

CDR3 DNA: TGTGCCTGGAGTGGAGGGTGGACTGAAGCTTTCTTT
CDR3 protein: CAWSGGWTEAFF
J gene: TRBJ1-1
D gene: .
clone size: few
CDR3 length: 12
V gene: TRBV30

CDR3 DNA: TGTGCCAGCAGCCGGGACCCCGGGGACGAGCAGTACTTC
CDR3 protein: CASSRDPGDEQYF
J gene: TRBJ2-7
D gene: .
clone size: few
CDR3 length: 13
V gene: TRBV4-2

CDR3 DNA: TGTGCCAGCAGTTTAGGGGTGGGGTGGCAGCAAGAGACCCAGTACTTC
CDR3 protein: CASSLGVGWQQETQYF
J gene: TRBJ2-5
D gene: .
clone size: .
CDR3 length: 16
V gene: TRBV12-3/TRBV12-4

CDR3 DNA: TGTGTCAGCAGCCCCGGACTTGCCGGTACTGAAGCTTTCTTT
CDR3 protein: CVSSPGLAGTEAFF
J gene: TRBJ1-1
D gene: .
clone size: .
CDR3 length: 14
V gene: TRBV4-2

CDR3 DNA: TGTGCCAGCAGCCAAGAAGGCGGGTCAGCTCAGGAGGGGGGCTACACCTTC
CDR3 protein: CASSQEGGSAQEGGYTF
J gene: TRBJ1-2
D gene: .
clone size: .
CDR3 length: 17
V gene: TRBV3-1

CDR3 DNA: TGTGCCAGCAGTTACCCCCCGTCCGAGCAGTTCTTC
CDR3 protein: CASSYPPSEQFF
J gene: TRBJ2-1
D gene: .
clone size: many
CDR3 length: 12
V gene: TRBV6-2/TRBV6-3

CDR3 DNA: TGTGCCAGCGGTGGGCTAGCGGGTGCCCGAGGCACCGGGGAGCTGTTTTTT
CDR3 protein: CASGGLAGARGTGELFF
J gene: TRBJ2-2
D gene: TRBD2
clone size: many
CDR3 length: 17
V gene: TRBV6-1

CDR3 DNA: TGTGCCAGCAGCCAGCTATCCCAGGGGGCTACTAATGAAAAACTGTTTTTT
CDR3 protein: CASSQLSQGATNEKLFF
J gene: TRBJ1-4
D gene: TRBD1
clone size: few
CDR3 length: 17
V gene: TRBV4-2

CDR3 DNA: TGTGCCAGCAGTCCCGGGACAGGGGGCTTTGACATTCAGTACTTC
CDR3 protein: CASSPGTGGFDIQYF
J gene: TRBJ2-4
D gene: TRBD1
clone size: many
CDR3 length: 15
V gene: TRBV6-6

CDR3 DNA: TGCAGTGCTGTACAGATTACTGGAAACACCATATATTTT
CDR3 protein: CSAVQITGNTIYF
J gene: TRBJ1-3
D gene: .
clone size: .
CDR3 length: 13
V gene: TRBV20-1

CDR3 DNA: TGTGCCATCACCGGGGCCGAGAATTCACCCCTCCACTTT
CDR3 protein: CAITGAENSPLHF
J gene: TRBJ1-6
D gene: .
clone size: many
CDR3 length: 13
V gene: TRBV10-3

CDR3 DNA: TGTGCCAGCACTACAGGGAAGAATCAGCCCCAGCATTTT
CDR3 protein: CASTTGKNQPQHF
J gene: TRBJ1-5
D gene: .
clone size: many
CDR3 length: 13
V gene: TRBV27

CDR3 DNA: TGTGCCAGCAGTTTTGGGTCCGGGGGTAAGCTCTATGGCTACACCTTC
CDR3 protein: CASSFGSGGKLYGYTF
J gene: TRBJ1-2
D gene: .
clone size: many
CDR3 length: 16
V gene: TRBV12-3/TRBV12-4

CDR3 DNA: TGCAGCCCCCGGGACTCCACAGATACGCAGTATTTT
CDR3 protein: CSPRDSTDTQYF
J gene: TRBJ2-3
D gene: .
clone size: few
CDR3 length: 12
V gene: TRBV29-1

CDR3 DNA: TGCGCCAGCAGTCAGAGCTCCTACAATGAGCAGTTCTTC
CDR3 protein: CASSQSSYNEQFF
J gene: TRBJ2-1
D gene: .
clone size: .
CDR3 length: 13
V gene: TRBV10-1

CDR3 DNA: TGTGCCAGCAGCTTATCCGGGGAAGGAAACACCATATATTTT
CDR3 protein: CASSLSGEGNTIYF
J gene: TRBJ1-3
D gene: .
clone size: many
CDR3 length: 14
V gene: TRBV7-9

CDR3 DNA: TGTGCCATCACAAGGGGTCCGGGCTACGAGCAGTACTTC
CDR3 protein: CAITRGPGYEQYF
J gene: TRBJ2-7
D gene: .
clone size: many
CDR3 length: 13
V gene: TRBV10-3

CDR3 DNA: TGTGCCAGCTCACAACACCGCTCGGGGGGTTTACAGGACCTGACTGGAAACACCATATATTTT
CDR3 protein: CASSQHRSGGLQDLTGNTIYF
J gene: TRBJ1-3
D gene: .
clone size: .
CDR3 length: 21
V gene: TRBV18

CDR3 DNA: TGCGCCAGCAGCCAAGGCGAGCGACTAGCGGGGGGGTCCCACCACGAGCAGTTCTTC
CDR3 protein: CASSQGERLAGGSHHEQFF
J gene: TRBJ2-1
D gene: TRBD2
clone size: many
CDR3 length: 19
V gene: TRBV4-1

CDR3 DNA: TGTGCCAGCAAGGGTTTGGCAGATACGCAGTATTTT
CDR3 protein: CASKGLADTQYF
J gene: TRBJ2-3
D gene: .
clone size: many
CDR3 length: 12
V gene: TRBV5-4

CDR3 DNA: TGTGCCAGCAGCCTAGCGGGGACGCGTCTAGCCAAAAACATTCAGTACTTC
CDR3 protein: CASSLAGTRLAKNIQYF
J gene: TRBJ2-4
D gene: TRBD2
clone size: many
CDR3 length: 17
V gene: TRBV12-3/TRBV12-4

CDR3 DNA: TGTGCCAGCAGCCTGAGACGAGCGGGGGGGTACGAGCAGTACTTC
CDR3 protein: CASSLRRAGGYEQYF
J gene: TRBJ2-7
D gene: TRBD2
clone size: few
CDR3 length: 15
V gene: TRBV3-1

CDR3 DNA: TGTGCCAGCAGAATACAGGGGAACTATGGCTACACCTTC
CDR3 protein: CASRIQGNYGYTF
J gene: TRBJ1-2
D gene: TRBD1
clone size: many
CDR3 length: 13
V gene: TRBV6-5

CDR3 DNA: TGTGCCAGCAGCTTTGGTCTAGCGGAAAACTACGAGCAGTACTTC
CDR3 protein: CASSFGLAENYEQYF
J gene: TRBJ2-7
D gene: TRBD2
clone size: .
CDR3 length: 15
V gene: TRBV7-2

CDR3 DNA: TGTGCCAGCAGTAAACACCAAGAGACCCAGTACTTC
CDR3 protein: CASSKHQETQYF
J gene: TRBJ2-5
D gene: .
clone size: .
CDR3 length: 12
V gene: TRBV2

CDR3 DNA: TGTGCCAGCAGCATTAAGACAGGGGGCTGGAGGACAGATACGCAGTATTTT
CDR3 protein: CASSIKTGGWRTDTQYF
J gene: TRBJ2-3
D gene: TRBD1
clone size: many
CDR3 length: 17
V gene: TRBV7-2

CDR3 DNA: TGTGCCAGCAGCTTAGGAGACCGTAAGAACACTGAAGCTTTCTTT
CDR3 protein: CASSLGDRKNTEAFF
J gene: TRBJ1-1
D gene: .
clone size: few
CDR3 length: 15
V gene: TRBV7-9

CDR3 DNA: TGTGCCAGCAGCCAGAGCTTGGGGAGGTTTGCACTGTTTTTT
CDR3 protein: CASSQSLGRFALFF
J gene: TRBJ1-4
D gene: .
clone size: many
CDR3 length: 14
V gene: TRBV3-1

CDR3 DNA: TGCAGTGCTGCTATTCCAACCGGGATAGACAATCAGCCCCAGCATTTT
CDR3 protein: CSAAIPTGIDNQPQHF
J gene: TRBJ1-5
D gene: .
clone size: .
CDR3 length: 16
V gene: TRBV20-1

CDR3 DNA: TGTGCCAGCAGCCAAGTGAGGGGGTACGAGCAGTACTTC
CDR3 protein: CASSQVRGYEQYF
J gene: TRBJ2-7
D gene: .
clone size: .
CDR3 length: 13
V gene: TRBV3-1

CDR3 DNA: TGTGCAAGTCGCTTAGTTCGTTTAGTCGCGACGGGGTACTTC
CDR3 protein: CASRLVRLVATGYF
J gene: TRBJ2-7
D gene: .
clone size: many
CDR3 length: 14
V gene: TRBV12-2

CDR3 DNA: TGTGCCACCAGCAGCCGGGGCAGGGATGAAGCTTTCTTT
CDR3 protein: CATSSRGRDEAFF
J gene: TRBJ1-1
D gene: .
clone size: few
CDR3 length: 13
V gene: TRBV15

CDR3 DNA: TGCGCCAGCAGCTCGGGACTAGCGGGGGTTGCGCAGTATTTT
CDR3 protein: CASSSGLAGVAQYF
J gene: TRBJ2-3
D gene: TRBD2
clone size: many
CDR3 length: 14
V gene: TRBV5-1

CDR3 DNA: TGTGCCAGCAGCCAGTCGACGAGGTTGTGGACTGAAGCTTTCTTT
CDR3 protein: CASSQSTRLWTEAFF
J gene: TRBJ1-1
D gene: .
clone size: few
CDR3 length: 15
V gene: TRBV3-1

CDR3 DNA: TGTGCCAGCAGTTACTCGATCCCCGGTAGCTCCTATAATTCACCCCTCCACTTT
CDR3 protein: CASSYSIPGSSYNSPLHF
J gene: TRBJ1-6
D gene: .
clone size: many
CDR3 length: 18
V gene: TRBV6-5